This TCR beta chain appears in the sequencing data of a study of T cell responses to AZD1222 COVID-19 vaccine. Study-wide points: With two AZD1222 doses given, Spike-specific TCR breadth and depth both rose.

The V end was cut by 1 base, the J end by 5 bases, with 15 bases between. The CDR3 contains 15 residues. Germline loops: CDR1 SGHAT, CDR2 FQNNGV. A word on this clone: As yet, its antigen is unknown.

TCRdb's table, derived via immunoSEQ multiplex PCR, lists solely in-frame clones and lacks some. The sample includes approximately 180,000 clones, about nine tenths of them seen just once. The rearrangement uses TRBV11-2 and TRBJ2-7, with D maybe TRBD2 (6 bases). The sequence was collected from an adult in good health. The source was peripheral blood, collected on day 0 of AZD1222 vaccination. The CDR3, as DNA: TGTGCCAGCAGCTTAGTTGCGGGGCGGGGCGACGAGCAGTACTTC. Protein sequence: CASSLVAGRGDEQYF.